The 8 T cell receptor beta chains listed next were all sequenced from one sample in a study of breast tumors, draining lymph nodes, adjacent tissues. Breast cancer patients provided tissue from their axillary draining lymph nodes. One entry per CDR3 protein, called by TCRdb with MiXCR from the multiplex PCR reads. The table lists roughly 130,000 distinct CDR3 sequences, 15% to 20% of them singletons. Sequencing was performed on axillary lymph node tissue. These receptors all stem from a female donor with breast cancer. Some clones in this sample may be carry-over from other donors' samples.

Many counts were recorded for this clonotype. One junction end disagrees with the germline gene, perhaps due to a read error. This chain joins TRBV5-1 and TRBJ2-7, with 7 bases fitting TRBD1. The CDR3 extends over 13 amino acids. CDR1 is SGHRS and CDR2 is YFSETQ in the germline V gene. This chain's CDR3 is CASSLQGAYEQYF. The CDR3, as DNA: TGTGCCAGCAGCTTGCAGGGGGCCTACGAGCAGTACTTC.

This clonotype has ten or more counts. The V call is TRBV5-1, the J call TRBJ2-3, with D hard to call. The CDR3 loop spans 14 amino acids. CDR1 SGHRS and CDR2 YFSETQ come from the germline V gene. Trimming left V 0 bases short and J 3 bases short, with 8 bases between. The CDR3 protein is CASSLASPTDTQYF. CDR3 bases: TGCGCCAGCAGCTTGGCCTCCCCTACAGATACGCAGTATTTT.

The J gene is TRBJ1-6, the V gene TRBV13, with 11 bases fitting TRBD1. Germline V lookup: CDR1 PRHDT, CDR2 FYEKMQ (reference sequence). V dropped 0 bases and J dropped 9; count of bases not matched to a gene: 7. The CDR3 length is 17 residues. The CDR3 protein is CASSLGGGQGEGSPLHF. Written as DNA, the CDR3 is TGTGCCAGCAGCTTAGGGGGGGGACAGGGGGAAGGTTCACCCCTCCACTTT. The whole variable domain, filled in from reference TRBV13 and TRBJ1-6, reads AAGVIQSPRHLIKEKRETATLKCYPIPRHDTVYWYQQGPGQDPQFLISFYEKMQSDKGSIPDRFSAQQFSDYHSELNMSSLELGDSALYFCASSLGGGQGEGSPLHFGNGTRLTVT.

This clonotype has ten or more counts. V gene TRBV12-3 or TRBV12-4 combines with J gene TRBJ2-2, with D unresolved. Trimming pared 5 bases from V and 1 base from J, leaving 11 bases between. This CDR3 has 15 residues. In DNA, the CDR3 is TGTGCCAGCAGTCCTCTTTGGGGGAACACCGGGGAGCTGTTTTTT. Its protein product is CASSPLWGNTGELFF.

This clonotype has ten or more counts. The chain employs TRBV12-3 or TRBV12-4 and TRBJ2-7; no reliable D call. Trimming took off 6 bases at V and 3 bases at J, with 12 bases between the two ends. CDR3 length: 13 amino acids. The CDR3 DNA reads TGTGCCAGCAGCCAACCACAGCACTACGAGCAGTACTTC. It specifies CASSQPQHYEQYF.

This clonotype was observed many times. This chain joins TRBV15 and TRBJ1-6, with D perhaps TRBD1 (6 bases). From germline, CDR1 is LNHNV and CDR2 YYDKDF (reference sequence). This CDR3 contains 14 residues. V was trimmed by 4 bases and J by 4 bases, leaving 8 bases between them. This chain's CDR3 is CATSTGQYNSPLHF. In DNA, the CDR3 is TGTGCCACCAGCACTGGACAGTATAATTCACCCCTCCACTTT. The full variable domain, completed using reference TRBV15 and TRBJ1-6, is DAMVIQNPRYQVTQFGKPVTLSCSQTLNHNVMYWYQQKSSQAPKLLFHYYDKDFNNEADTPDNFQSRRPNTSFCFLDIRSPGLGDTAMYLCATSTGQYNSPLHFGNGTRLTVT.

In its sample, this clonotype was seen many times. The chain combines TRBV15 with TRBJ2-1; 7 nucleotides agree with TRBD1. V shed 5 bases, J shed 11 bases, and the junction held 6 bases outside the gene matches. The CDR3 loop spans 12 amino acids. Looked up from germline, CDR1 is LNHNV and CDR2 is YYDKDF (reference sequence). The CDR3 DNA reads TGTGCCACCAGCGGTAACAGGGGCCAGCAGTTCTTC. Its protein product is CATSGNRGQQFF.

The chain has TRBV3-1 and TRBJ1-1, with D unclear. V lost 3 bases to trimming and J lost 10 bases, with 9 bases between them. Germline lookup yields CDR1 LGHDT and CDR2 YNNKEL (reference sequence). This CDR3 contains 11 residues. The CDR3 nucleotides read TGTGCCAGCAGCCACGCGAAAGGAGCTTTCTTT. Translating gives CASSHAKGAFF. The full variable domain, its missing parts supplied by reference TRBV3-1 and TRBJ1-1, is DTAVSQTPKYLVTQMGNDKSIKCEQNLGHDTMYWYKQDSKKFLKIMFSYNNKELIINETVPNRFSPKSPDKAHLNLHINSLELGDSAVYFCASSHAKGAFFGQGTRLTVV.